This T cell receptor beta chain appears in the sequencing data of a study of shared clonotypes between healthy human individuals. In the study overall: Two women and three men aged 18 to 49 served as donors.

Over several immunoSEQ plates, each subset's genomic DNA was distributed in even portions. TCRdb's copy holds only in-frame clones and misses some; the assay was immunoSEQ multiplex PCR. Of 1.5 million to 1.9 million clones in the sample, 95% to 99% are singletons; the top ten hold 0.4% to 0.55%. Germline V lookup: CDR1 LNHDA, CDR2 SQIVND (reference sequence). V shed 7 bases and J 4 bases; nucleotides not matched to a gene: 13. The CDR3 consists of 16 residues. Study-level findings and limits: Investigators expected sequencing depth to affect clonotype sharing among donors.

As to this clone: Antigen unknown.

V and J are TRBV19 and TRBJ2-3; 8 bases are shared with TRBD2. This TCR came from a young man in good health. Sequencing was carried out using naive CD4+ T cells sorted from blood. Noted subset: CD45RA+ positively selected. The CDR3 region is CASTIGSGRFSDTQYF. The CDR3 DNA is TGTGCCAGTACCATAGGGAGCGGGAGATTCTCAGATACGCAGTATTTT.